The 21 T cell receptor beta chains presented below share a single source sample, sequenced in a study of blood T cell repertoires in COVID-19 (dated by TCRdb to about 2020). Libraries were built with the immunoSEQ multiplex PCR assay. TCRdb retrieved this table from immuneACCESS and kept in-frame rearrangements only. Not all clones are present; in checked studies, unresolved V genes account for under half, and no reason is known for the remainder. The sample records 87,000 or so clones, about nine tenths of which are singletons. 4.5% to 6% of the sample is taken by the ten largest. The specimen sequenced was peripheral blood. These receptors were taken from a woman at least 80 years old with acute or convalescent COVID-19.

The chain links TRBV18 to TRBJ1-2, with D unresolved. CDR1 is KGHSH and CDR2 is LQKENI in the germline V gene. CDR3 size: 13 residues. V lost 2 bases, J lost 7 bases, and 11 bases lay in between. The CDR3 is CASSPDKNGGYTF. CDR3 coding DNA: TGTGCCAGCTCACCAGACAAAAACGGTGGCTACACCTTC.

This clone was seen only a few times. The chain combines TRBV5-1 with TRBJ1-4; possibly TRBD1 for D (6 bases). The CDR3 loop spans 14 amino acids. The V end was cut by 4 bases, the J end by 2 bases, with 9 bases between. Germline V lookup: CDR1 SGHRS, CDR2 YFSETQ. CDR3 loop: CASSPRGTNEKLFF. CDR3 bases: TGCGCCAGCAGCCCCAGGGGCACTAATGAAAAACTGTTTTTT.

This clone appeared a single time. The J gene is TRBJ2-7, the V gene TRBV6-5, with D possibly being TRBD1 (6 bases). This CDR3 comprises 13 residues. V shed 6 bases and J shed 1 base, with 10 bases lying between them. Germline CDR1 and CDR2: MNHEY and SVGAGI. The CDR3 loop reads CASSRDTSYEQYF. The CDR3 coding sequence is TGTGCCAGCAGCCGGGACACATCCTACGAGCAGTACTTC.

J is TRBJ2-2 and V is TRBV11-2, with TRBD2 matching over 9 bases. Trimming cost V 5 bases and J 4 bases; bases outside gene matches: 8. Germline V gives CDR1 SGHAT, CDR2 FQNNGV. This CDR3 region has 16 residues. Written as DNA, the CDR3 is TGTGCCAGCAGCCCCGGACTAGCGACGATCACCGGGGAGCTGTTTTTT. This sequence encodes CASSPGLATITGELFF.

This clone occurred once. The V call is TRBV21-1, the J call TRBJ1-3. TRBV21-1 is labeled a pseudogene. The CDR3 runs to 16 residues. The CDR3, as DNA: TGTGCCAGCAGCAAAGCGGGGGGGCTGCCTGGAAACACCATATATTTT. Translating it yields CASSKAGGLPGNTIYF.

This clone was seen only once. This sequence joins TRBV5-1 and TRBJ2-1, with TRBD2 identical over 7 bases. V lost 0 bases to trimming and J lost 3 bases; unmatched junction nucleotides: 3. This CDR3 has 15 residues. Looked up from germline, CDR1 is SGHRS and CDR2 is YFSETQ. The CDR3 coding sequence is TGCGCCAGCAGCTTGGCTCCTAGCGGCTACAATGAGCAGTTCTTC. It encodes CASSLAPSGYNEQFF.

This chain uses TRBV7-3 with TRBJ2-7; 12 positions agree with TRBD1. The ends lost 5 bases at V and 6 bases at J; junction bases unmatched: 8. The CDR3 is made up of 15 amino acids. Germline values: CDR1 SGHTA, CDR2 FQGTGA. The CDR3 here is CASSVGTGGWSEQYF. Written as DNA, the CDR3 is TGTGCCAGCAGCGTAGGGACAGGGGGCTGGTCCGAGCAGTACTTC.

The CDR3 bases are TGTGCCAGCTCACCATCTGGACAGGGGGCTGGGAACACTGAAGCTTTCTTT. It is translated as CASSPSGQGAGNTEAFF. This chain connects TRBV18 to TRBJ1-1; 11 bases line up with TRBD1. Losses at the gene ends were 2 bases for V and 1 base for J; bases not matched to a gene: 6. CDR3 length: 17 residues. Germline V gives CDR1 KGHSH, CDR2 LQKENI.

This chain connects TRBV11-2 to TRBJ2-1; TRBD2 matches 7 bases. Germline trimming cut 3 bases from V and 5 bases from J; bases unmatched to any gene: 7. The CDR3 is made up of 15 amino acids. Germline CDR1 is SGHAT and CDR2 is FQNNGV. In nucleotides, the CDR3 is TGTGCCAGCAGCTTCGGGGCGGGAGTCCACAATGAGCAGTTCTTC. It is translated as CASSFGAGVHNEQFF.

V and J are TRBV6-5 and TRBJ2-1; 7 positions match TRBD2. Germline-derived CDR1 and CDR2 are MNHEY and SVGAGI. The trim removed 2 bases at V and 4 bases at J, leaving 5 bases unmatched. The CDR3 is 15 residues long. DNA of the CDR3: TGTGCCAGCAGTTACCTTCCAGCGGGGTACAATGAGCAGTTCTTC. Its translation: CASSYLPAGYNEQFF.

The chain uses TRBV10-3 and TRBJ1-3; no firm D call. The CDR3 consists of 12 residues. Germline loops: CDR1 ENHRY, CDR2 SYGVKD. Trimming shortened V by 10 bases and J by 0 bases, and 7 bases separated the two germline ends. DNA of the CDR3: TGTGCCACCCGGGACTCTGGAAACACCATATATTTT. This translates into CATRDSGNTIYF.

With respect to this clone: The junction differs from germline at one of its ends, possibly a read error. The gene calls are TRBV7-2 and TRBJ2-3, with 14 positions matching TRBD2. This CDR3 is built from 16 residues. Germline assignment: CDR1 SGHTA and CDR2 FQGNSA. This CDR3 reads CASSLTSGGGTDTRYF. CDR3 DNA: TGTGCCAGCAGCTTGACTAGCGGGGGGGGCACAGATACGCGGTATTTT.

The V and J genes are TRBV7-3 and TRBJ2-1, with 8 bases matching TRBD1. The CDR3 covers 15 residues. Germline V CDR1 and CDR2: SGHTA, FQGTGA. V was pared by 5 bases and J by 5 bases, with 8 bases of the junction left unmatched. CDR3 protein: CASSPDRVGHNEQFF. CDR3 sequence (DNA): TGTGCCAGCAGCCCGGACAGGGTTGGGCACAATGAGCAGTTCTTC.

In nucleotides, the CDR3 is TGTGCCAGCAGTTACCTTAATTCACCCCTCCACTTT. The encoded protein is CASSYLNSPLHF. The rearrangement links TRBV6-5 to TRBJ1-6; D is ambiguous. The V end lost 2 bases, the J end lost 6 bases, and 2 bases lay between the germline ends. The CDR3 covers 12 residues. Germline V lookup: CDR1 MNHEY, CDR2 SVGAGI.

This chain links TRBV15 with TRBJ2-3; the D is unclear. Germline V lookup: CDR1 LNHNV, CDR2 YYDKDF (reference sequence). The CDR3 runs to 12 residues. The V end lost 2 bases, the J end lost 6 bases, and 6 bases lay between the germline ends. CDR3 nucleotides: TGTGCCACCAGCAGACTAGATGATACGCAGTATTTT. Protein sequence: CATSRLDDTQYF.

The chain has TRBV5-5 and TRBJ2-1, with TRBD1 as a possible D gene (6 bases). Deletions cut 4 bases from V and 8 bases from J, with 19 bases between. This CDR3 spans 15 amino acids. The germline gives CDR1 SGHKS, CDR2 YYEKEE (reference sequence). The CDR3, as DNA: TGTGCCAGCAGCCCCACGGACAGTTTCATCCATGAGCAGTTCTTC. Residues: CASSPTDSFIHEQFF.

This clone was detected only once. The gene calls are TRBV5-1 and TRBJ2-5, with 8 bases lining up with TRBD2. The ends lost 0 bases at V and 3 bases at J; junction bases unmatched: 1. The CDR3 is 14 residues long. Germline CDR1 SGHRS, CDR2 YFSETQ. CDR3 in DNA: TGCGCCAGCAGCTTGGTGACTAGCGAAGAGACCCAGTACTTC. This sequence encodes CASSLVTSEETQYF.

The gene calls are TRBV21-1 and TRBJ1-5. TRBV21-1 is recorded as a pseudogene. There are 16 residues in the CDR3. The CDR3 DNA reads as TGTGCCAGCAGCAAAGTAGGAGGGGAAGGGAATCAGCCCCAGCATTTT. It yields the protein CASSKVGGEGNQPQHF.

V gene TRBV6-5 combines with J gene TRBJ2-1, with TRBD1 matching 9 bases. The ends lost 2 bases at V and 8 bases at J; junction bases unmatched: 7. CDR1 and CDR2 (germline): MNHEY, SVGAGI. This CDR3 region has 15 residues. The CDR3 DNA follows: TGTGCCAGCAGTTACGTCCCGGGACAGGGCGATGAGCAGTTCTTC. Amino acid sequence: CASSYVPGQGDEQFF.

This chain joins TRBV7-9 and TRBJ2-7, with TRBD2 matching 12 bases. CDR1 SEHNR and CDR2 FQNEAQ come from the germline V gene (reference sequence). The V segment lost 4 bases and the J segment 3 bases; nucleotides outside the gene matches: 7. The CDR3 contains 16 residues. CDR3 in amino acids: CASSSQTSGSLYEQYF. The CDR3, as DNA: TGTGCCAGCAGCTCACAGACTAGCGGGAGTCTCTACGAGCAGTACTTC. Using reference TRBV7-9 and TRBJ2-7 for the parts outside the CDR3, the full variable domain is DTGVSQNPRHKITKRGQNVTFRCDPISEHNRLYWYRQTLGQGPEFLTYFQNEAQLEKSRLLSDRFSAERPKGSFSTLEIQRTEQGDSAMYLCASSSQTSGSLYEQYFGPGTRLTVT.

This chain links TRBV27 with TRBJ2-7; 7 bases match TRBD2. This CDR3 has 12 amino acids. V shed 7 bases, J shed 5 bases, and the junction held 5 bases outside the gene matches. Germline CDR1 and CDR2: MNHEY and SMNVEV (reference sequence). The CDR3 DNA reads TGTGCCAGCACGGGGGGTTTCGACGAGCAGTACTTC. Translating gives CASTGGFDEQYF.